The rows below give T cell receptor beta chains drawn from one sample of a study of OX40 agonist ivuxolimab in advanced cancers. Using immunoSEQ multiplex PCR, the repertoire was profiled, and TCRdb retains in-frame clones only, with some absent. The table has roughly 64,000 clones, around 88% seen once; the top ten hold approximately 0.76%. This specimen was CD4+ or CD8+ T cells sorted from blood, taken in a trial of the OX40 agonist ivuxolimab. The receptors shown here come from an adult with an advanced solid tumor such as melanoma, head and neck, liver or kidney cancer. The CDR3 runs from the conserved cysteine through the conserved F or W. D genes are given only for firm matches. Clone sizes are given selectively: once, few, many, or a class where the clone is expanded.

CDR3 length: 13; clone size: NA; J gene: TRBJ2-1; D gene: NA; V gene: TRBV11-2; CDR3 protein: CASRRLETNEQFF; CDR3 DNA: TGTGCCAGCCGAAGACTAGAAACTAATGAGCAGTTCTTC
CDR3 length: 14; clone size: once; J gene: TRBJ1-1; D gene: NA; V gene: TRBV11-1; CDR3 protein: CASSQQGGNTEAFF; CDR3 DNA: TGTGCCAGCAGCCAACAGGGAGGGAACACTGAAGCTTTCTTT
CDR3 length: 14; clone size: once; J gene: TRBJ1-1; D gene: NA; V gene: TRBV18; CDR3 protein: CASSSTGMNTEAFF; CDR3 DNA: TGTGCCAGCTCGTCCACAGGGATGAACACTGAAGCTTTCTTT
CDR3 length: 13; clone size: NA; J gene: TRBJ2-7; D gene: NA; V gene: TRBV30; CDR3 protein: CAWSVTVDYEQYF; CDR3 DNA: TGTGCCTGGAGCGTCACAGTCGACTACGAGCAGTACTTC
CDR3 length: 15; clone size: NA; J gene: TRBJ2-7; D gene: TRBD1; V gene: TRBV7-6; CDR3 protein: CASSSLSQGADEQYF; CDR3 DNA: TGTGCCAGCAGCTCACTTTCGCAGGGGGCCGACGAGCAGTACTTC
CDR3 length: 14; clone size: NA; J gene: TRBJ2-3; D gene: NA; V gene: TRBV5-4; CDR3 protein: CASSLVTSTDTQYF; CDR3 DNA: TGTGCCAGCAGCTTAGTAACTAGCACAGATACGCAGTATTTT
CDR3 length: 15; clone size: NA; J gene: TRBJ1-6; D gene: NA; V gene: TRBV18; CDR3 protein: CASSPGLSTNSPLHF; CDR3 DNA: TGTGCCAGCTCACCCGGGCTTTCCACTAATTCACCCCTCCACTTT
CDR3 length: 14; clone size: NA; J gene: TRBJ1-5; D gene: TRBD1; V gene: TRBV10-3; CDR3 protein: CAIRGTGGNQPQHF; CDR3 DNA: TGTGCCATCAGGGGGACAGGGGGGAATCAGCCCCAGCATTTT
CDR3 length: 17; clone size: NA; J gene: TRBJ2-6; D gene: NA; V gene: TRBV30; CDR3 protein: CAWSVARTNSGANVLTF; CDR3 DNA: TGTGCCTGGAGTGTAGCACGGACAAACTCTGGGGCCAACGTCCTGACTTTC
CDR3 length: 14; clone size: NA; J gene: TRBJ2-7; D gene: TRBD1; V gene: TRBV18; CDR3 protein: CASSPDRVPYEQYF; CDR3 DNA: TGTGCCAGCTCACCGGACAGGGTACCCTACGAGCAGTACTTC
CDR3 length: 15; clone size: NA; J gene: TRBJ1-2; D gene: NA; V gene: TRBV5-1; CDR3 protein: CASSLAGQGLNGYTF; CDR3 DNA: TGCGCCAGCAGCTTGGCGGGGCAAGGGTTAAATGGCTACACCTTC
CDR3 length: 14; clone size: NA; J gene: TRBJ2-3; D gene: TRBD1; V gene: TRBV30; CDR3 protein: CAWGPGQSTDTQYF; CDR3 DNA: TGTGCCTGGGGCCCGGGACAGAGCACAGATACGCAGTATTTT
CDR3 length: 14; clone size: NA; J gene: TRBJ2-1; D gene: NA; V gene: TRBV11-2; CDR3 protein: CASSEGQWNNEQFF; CDR3 DNA: TGTGCCAGCAGCGAGGGACAATGGAACAATGAGCAGTTCTTC
CDR3 length: 15; clone size: NA; J gene: TRBJ1-4; D gene: NA; V gene: TRBV14; CDR3 protein: CASRPSGAQNEKLFF; CDR3 DNA: TGTGCCAGCAGGCCCAGCGGAGCCCAGAATGAAAAACTGTTTTTT
CDR3 length: 12; clone size: NA; J gene: TRBJ2-7; D gene: NA; V gene: TRBV19; CDR3 protein: CASSIGRGEQYF; CDR3 DNA: TGTGCCAGTAGTATCGGGCGGGGAGAGCAGTACTTC
CDR3 length: 12; clone size: NA; J gene: TRBJ2-7; D gene: NA; V gene: TRBV5-6; CDR3 protein: CASSFRPYEQYF; CDR3 DNA: TGTGCCAGCAGCTTCCGGCCCTACGAGCAGTACTTC
CDR3 length: 13; clone size: NA; J gene: TRBJ1-3; D gene: NA; V gene: TRBV28; CDR3 protein: CASSKGPRNTIYF; CDR3 DNA: TGTGCCAGCAGTAAGGGGCCAAGAAACACCATATATTTT
CDR3 length: 15; clone size: NA; J gene: TRBJ1-2; D gene: TRBD1; V gene: TRBV30; CDR3 protein: CAWSQGGNGRYGYTF; CDR3 DNA: TGTGCCTGGAGTCAGGGGGGAAACGGGAGATATGGCTACACCTTC
CDR3 length: 14; clone size: NA; J gene: TRBJ2-3; D gene: NA; V gene: TRBV4-2; CDR3 protein: CASSQKDFTDTQYF; CDR3 DNA: TGTGCCAGCAGCCAGAAGGACTTCACAGATACGCAGTATTTT
CDR3 length: 10; clone size: NA; J gene: TRBJ2-7; D gene: NA; V gene: TRBV6-1; CDR3 protein: CASRDWEQYF; CDR3 DNA: TGTGCCAGCAGGGACTGGGAGCAGTACTTC
CDR3 length: 15; clone size: once; J gene: TRBJ1-2; D gene: TRBD1; V gene: TRBV7-9; CDR3 protein: CASSSMDRAGYGYTF; CDR3 DNA: TGTGCCAGCAGTTCGATGGACAGGGCGGGATATGGCTACACCTTC
CDR3 length: 14; clone size: NA; J gene: TRBJ2-3; D gene: NA; V gene: TRBV6-5; CDR3 protein: CASSYKGSIDTQYF; CDR3 DNA: TGTGCCAGCAGTTATAAAGGGTCGATAGATACGCAGTATTTT
CDR3 length: 13; clone size: NA; J gene: TRBJ1-5; D gene: NA; V gene: TRBV19; CDR3 protein: CASSIGRSQPQHF; CDR3 DNA: TGTGCCAGTAGTATAGGGAGATCTCAGCCCCAGCATTTT
CDR3 length: 13; clone size: few; J gene: TRBJ1-1; D gene: NA; V gene: TRBV7-3; CDR3 protein: CASGSGMNTEAFF; CDR3 DNA: TGTGCCAGCGGGTCCGGTATGAACACTGAAGCTTTCTTT
CDR3 length: 15; clone size: once; J gene: TRBJ2-2; D gene: TRBD1; V gene: TRBV18; CDR3 protein: CASSLDRVVTGELFF; CDR3 DNA: TGTGCCAGCTCACTTGACAGGGTAGTGACCGGGGAGCTGTTTTTT
CDR3 length: 16; clone size: NA; J gene: TRBJ2-6; D gene: NA; V gene: TRBV28; CDR3 protein: CASSLGGAGGANVLTF; CDR3 DNA: TGTGCCAGCAGCCTAGGGGGGGCTGGTGGGGCCAACGTCCTGACTTTC
CDR3 length: 18; clone size: NA; J gene: TRBJ2-2; D gene: NA; V gene: TRBV25-1; CDR3 protein: CASSEFEWDGRSAGELFF; CDR3 DNA: TGTGCCAGCAGTGAATTTGAGTGGGACGGTCGATCCGCCGGGGAGCTGTTTTTT
CDR3 length: 16; clone size: NA; J gene: TRBJ2-1; D gene: TRBD2; V gene: TRBV14; CDR3 protein: CASSQVDGGAYNEQFF; CDR3 DNA: TGTGCCAGCAGCCAAGTCGATGGGGGGGCCTACAATGAGCAGTTCTTC
CDR3 length: 11; clone size: NA; J gene: TRBJ2-3; D gene: NA; V gene: TRBV7-2; CDR3 protein: CATSAGDTQYF; CDR3 DNA: TGTGCCACCTCCGCGGGGGATACGCAGTATTTT